A selection of T cell receptor beta chains follows, all from one sample in a study of shared clonotypes between healthy human individuals. TCRdb keeps only in-frame clones here, not all; method: immunoSEQ multiplex PCR. The sample lists 950,000 to 1,100,000 clones, under 80% seen once, with approximately 1.5% in the top ten. The sequencing sample was made of memory CD4+ T cells sorted from blood. The receptors derive from a man younger than 30 in good health. CDR3s include the opening cysteine and the closing phenylalanine or tryptophan. The order of the fields is V gene, D gene, J gene, clone size, CDR3 protein, CDR3 DNA. A D gene is named only where the DNA matches it firmly. Expanded clones are given a class, and other clones once, few, many or no size at all.

TRBV7-9	NA	TRBJ2-3	NA	CASSSSGGRIGYF	TGTGCCAGCAGCTCCTCCGGGGGCCGTATCGGATATTTT
TRBV2	NA	TRBJ1-1	NA	CASSGTAGQAFF	TGTGCCAGCAGTGGGACAGCCGGGCAAGCTTTCTTT
TRBV6-5	TRBD1	TRBJ2-1	few	CASRQTGTGRNEQFF	TGTGCCAGCAGACAGACAGGGACCGGTCGGAATGAGCAGTTCTTC
TRBV29-1	NA	TRBJ1-2	NA	CSTTGGGGYTF	TGCAGCACCACGGGAGGTGGGGGCTACACCTTC
TRBV4-1	NA	TRBJ1-6	NA	CASSLIQGSPLHF	TGCGCCAGCAGCCTGATACAGGGTTCACCCCTCCACTTT
TRBV5-1	TRBD1	TRBJ2-5	NA	CASSATGTGGETQYF	TGCGCCAGCAGCGCTACCGGGACAGGGGGGGAGACCCAGTACTTC
TRBV18	NA	TRBJ2-1	NA	CASSRGARGLDEQFF	TGTGCCAGCTCACGAGGGGCGCGAGGTTTAGATGAGCAGTTCTTC
TRBV11-2	NA	TRBJ2-2	NA	CASSLVGYANTGELFF	TGTGCCAGCAGCTTAGTGGGGTATGCGAACACCGGGGAGCTGTTTTTT
TRBV18	NA	TRBJ2-5	NA	CASSDMRETQYF	TGTGCCAGCTCCGACATGAGGGAGACCCAGTACTTC
TRBV10-2	NA	TRBJ2-7	NA	CASYGLRDGSYEQYF	TGCGCCAGCTACGGACTACGTGACGGGTCCTACGAGCAGTACTTC
TRBV19	NA	TRBJ2-5	NA	CASTNPTGTQYF	TGTGCCAGTACCAACCCGACGGGGACCCAGTACTTC
TRBV25-1	NA	TRBJ2-4	NA	CASSESGRSQSIQYF	TGTGCCAGCAGTGAATCGGGCAGGTCTCAAAGCATTCAGTACTTC
TRBV5-8	TRBD2	TRBJ2-1	NA	CASSHTAGGPSNEQFF	TGTGCCAGCAGCCATACAGCGGGAGGGCCGTCCAATGAGCAGTTCTTC
TRBV11-3	TRBD1	TRBJ2-7	NA	CASSPRTGALYEQYF	TGTGCCAGCAGCCCTCGGACAGGCGCGCTCTACGAGCAGTACTTC
TRBV7-2	TRBD2	TRBJ2-7	NA	CASSPTRASGRSGEQYF	TGTGCCAGCAGCCCGACTAGGGCTAGCGGGAGGAGTGGGGAGCAGTACTTC
TRBV29-1	TRBD2	TRBJ2-7	once	CSVGGNSGSSYEQYF	TGCAGCGTTGGAGGAAATAGCGGGTCTTCCTACGAGCAGTACTTC
TRBV14	NA	TRBJ2-7	NA	CASSQVLAQQYF	TGTGCCAGCAGCCAAGTTTTAGCGCAGCAGTACTTC
TRBV6-1	NA	TRBJ2-3	NA	CATQLVTDTQYF	TGTGCCACCCAATTGGTGACAGATACGCAGTATTTT
TRBV11-2	NA	TRBJ2-4	NA	CASSLTDSLAKNIQYF	TGTGCCAGCAGCTTGACAGACTCCTTAGCCAAAAACATTCAGTACTTC
TRBV5-1	TRBD1	TRBJ2-5	NA	CASSAGTGRGETQYF	TGCGCCAGCAGTGCCGGGACAGGGAGGGGAGAGACCCAGTACTTC
TRBV5-5	NA	TRBJ2-2	NA	CASRTRAGELFF	TGTGCCAGCAGAACTAGGGCCGGGGAGCTGTTTTTT
TRBV30	NA	TRBJ1-2	NA	CAWSSAGKRGYTF	TGTGCCTGGAGCTCGGCAGGGAAAAGGGGCTACACCTTC
TRBV2	NA	TRBJ1-2	NA	CASSRDGNYGYTF	TGTGCCAGCAGTAGGGACGGGAACTATGGCTACACCTTC
TRBV27	TRBD2	TRBJ2-3	NA	CASRRLGLAVTDTQYF	TGTGCCAGCAGGCGCCTCGGACTAGCGGTCACAGATACGCAGTATTTT
TRBV6-6	NA	TRBJ1-1	NA	CASSPQHIKNTEAFF	TGTGCCAGCAGCCCTCAGCACATAAAGAACACTGAAGCTTTCTTT
TRBV11-1	TRBD2	TRBJ2-5	NA	CASSGQTSGGALGTQYF	TGTGCCAGCAGCGGTCAGACTAGCGGGGGGGCCTTGGGGACCCAGTACTTC
TRBV5-3	TRBD1	TRBJ2-3	NA	CARSPPTGPRGDTQYF	TGTGCCAGAAGCCCTCCGACAGGGCCCCGGGGAGATACGCAGTATTTT
TRBV6-5	TRBD1	TRBJ1-1	NA	CASRGGQGNTEAFF	TGTGCCAGCAGGGGCGGACAGGGGAACACTGAAGCTTTCTTT
TRBV5-1	TRBD1	TRBJ1-1	NA	CASSEGDRVNTEAFF	TGCGCCAGCAGCGAAGGGGACAGGGTGAACACTGAAGCTTTCTTT
TRBV6-1	NA	TRBJ1-3	once	CASSEKGNTIYF	TGTGCCAGCAGTGAAAAGGGGAACACCATATATTTT
TRBV10-2	TRBD1	TRBJ1-1	NA	CASKIQGAWTEAFF	TGCGCCAGCAAGATACAGGGGGCTTGGACTGAAGCTTTCTTT
TRBV27	NA	TRBJ2-3	NA	CASSFEGRDKDTQYF	TGTGCCAGCAGTTTTGAGGGACGGGACAAGGATACGCAGTATTTT
TRBV7-8	NA	TRBJ1-2	NA	CASSPQTVTNYGYTF	TGTGCCAGCAGCCCCCAGACAGTTACTAACTATGGCTACACCTTC
TRBV11-1	TRBD2	TRBJ2-5	few	CASSPRTSGGAGETQYF	TGTGCCAGCAGCCCGCGGACTAGCGGGGGGGCCGGGGAGACCCAGTACTTC
TRBV6-1	NA	TRBJ2-3	once	CASCRTYTDTQYF	TGTGCCAGCTGCCGGACCTACACAGATACGCAGTATTTT
TRBV30	TRBD1	TRBJ1-1	many	CAWSRTGWGTEAFF	TGTGCCTGGAGTAGGACAGGGTGGGGCACTGAAGCTTTCTTT
TRBV7-2	TRBD2	TRBJ2-1	NA	CASSLLGSGRGQFF	TGTGCCAGCAGCTTATTGGGTAGCGGGAGGGGTCAGTTCTTC
TRBV2	NA	TRBJ2-2	NA	CASSGGRGTGELFF	TGTGCCAGCAGTGGGGGTCGGGGGACCGGGGAGCTGTTTTTT
TRBV28	TRBD1	TRBJ1-1	NA	CASSIPDRGNTEAFF	TGTGCCAGCAGTATTCCCGACAGGGGGAACACTGAAGCTTTCTTT
TRBV5-1	NA	TRBJ2-5	NA	CASSLGGTQETQYF	TGCGCCAGCAGCTTGGGAGGGACACAAGAGACCCAGTACTTC
TRBV15	NA	TRBJ1-4	few	CATSRDLGVNEKLFF	TGTGCCACCAGCAGAGATCTGGGGGTTAATGAAAAACTGTTTTTT
TRBV5-1	TRBD1	TRBJ2-2	NA	CASSLGGTGNTGELFF	TGCGCCAGCAGCTTGGGTGGGACAGGGAACACCGGGGAGCTGTTTTTT
TRBV5-1	NA	TRBJ2-3	few	CASSLGASPDTQYF	TGCGCCAGCAGCTTGGGAGCTAGTCCAGATACGCAGTATTTT
TRBV7-6	NA	TRBJ2-3	NA	CASSSYSTDTQYF	TGTGCCAGCAGCTCTTATAGCACAGATACGCAGTATTTT
TRBV5-1	TRBD1	TRBJ1-1	NA	CASSFRTGGNTEAFF	TGCGCCAGCAGCTTCCGGACAGGGGGGAACACTGAAGCTTTCTTT
TRBV4-3	TRBD1	TRBJ1-2	NA	CASSQEPGQGRGYTF	TGCGCCAGCAGCCAAGAACCGGGACAGGGACGTGGCTACACCTTC
TRBV4-3	NA	TRBJ2-2	NA	CASSQDLSGATGELFF	TGCGCCAGCAGCCAAGATCTTTCTGGAGCCACCGGGGAGCTGTTTTTT
TRBV29-1	TRBD1	TRBJ2-7	few	CSVVPRQGRYEQYF	TGCAGCGTTGTGCCCCGACAGGGAAGGTACGAGCAGTACTTC
TRBV5-8	NA	TRBJ2-1	NA	CASSFPGHEQFF	TGTGCCAGCAGCTTCCCCGGACATGAGCAGTTCTTC
TRBV6-6	NA	TRBJ1-3	NA	CASSYANANSGNTIYF	TGTGCCAGCAGTTACGCTAACGCTAACTCTGGAAACACCATATATTTT
TRBV19	TRBD1	TRBJ2-1	NA	CASSIGGQGVRNEQFF	TGTGCCAGTAGTATAGGTGGGCAGGGGGTTCGCAATGAGCAGTTCTTC
TRBV6-1	NA	TRBJ1-1	NA	CASSEGGPREAFF	TGTGCCAGCAGTGAAGGGGGCCCGAGGGAAGCTTTCTTT
TRBV7-2	NA	TRBJ2-1	NA	CASSKTLGEQFF	TGTGCCAGCAGCAAGACGTTGGGCGAGCAGTTCTTC
TRBV30	NA	TRBJ1-5	few	CAWSPRDGQPQHF	TGTGCCTGGAGCCCCAGGGACGGGCAGCCCCAGCATTTT